The clone carrying this T cell receptor (beta chain) was seen at least ten times. Its matching antigen is unknown. Tregs were sorted as CD4+CD25+CD127-/low cells. V trimming: 3 bases; J trimming: 7 bases; junction bases outside the gene matches: 7. This CDR3 comprises 17 residues. Germline-derived CDR1 and CDR2 are LGHNA and YNFKEQ. Whole-study results and caveats: The larger-cohort validation was restricted to a single TCR beta V-J rearrangement rather than whole repertoires. In terms of TCR gene usage, tumor memory CD4+ T cells clustered together with blood and lymph node memory CD4+ cells, as well as with lymph node naive CD4+ cells.

After constant-region reverse-primer amplification, full-length variable regions underwent semi-nested PCR with Nested Universal Primer A. TCRdb reprocessed the 5' RACE reads with MiXCR, giving one entry per CDR3 protein. Among around 50,000 distinct CDR3 sequences listed, about 25% were seen once. J is TRBJ2-1 and V is TRBV4-2; TRBD2 matches at 15 bases. Specimen: tumor-infiltrating Tregs sorted from the breast tumor. The receptor was derived from a female donor with breast cancer. The CDR3 loop reads CASSHAGTSGRMNEQFF. For the CDR3, the DNA is TGTGCCAGCAGCCATGCCGGGACTAGCGGGAGGATGAATGAGCAGTTCTTC.